This is a list of T cell receptor beta chains from one sample in a study of cytomegalovirus exposure and HLA in healthy donors. Profiling relied on immunoSEQ multiplex PCR, and the TCRdb table lists in-frame clones only, not all of them. Here the sample spans about 160,000 clones, 80% to 90% being singletons. Sequences were obtained from PBMCs. These receptor sequences come from a man younger than 35 in good health and CMV-seronegative. Each CDR3 is given with its conserved first and last residue. The D gene is left open where the match is weak. Expanded clones get a size class; other rows say once, few or many, or leave the size out.

.	TRBJ2-7	.	TRBV5-1	TGCGCCAGCAGCTTGGGGAAGCAGGGCGAGCAGTACTTC	CASSLGKQGEQYF
.	TRBJ2-1	.	TRBV11-1	TGTGCCAGCAGCTTAGAACCACGGAATGAGCAGTTCTTC	CASSLEPRNEQFF
TRBD1	TRBJ2-1	.	TRBV7-8	TGTGCCAGCAGTGAGCCGGGGACAGGGGGCTCTGGAAATGAGCAGTTCTTC	CASSEPGTGGSGNEQFF
.	TRBJ2-2	.	TRBV19	TGTGCCAGTAGTATGACAGGGAACACCGGGGAGCTGTTTTTT	CASSMTGNTGELFF
.	TRBJ2-1	.	TRBV27	TGTGCCAGCAGCCCCCTAGGGGAAAACTACAATGAGCAGTTCTTC	CASSPLGENYNEQFF
.	TRBJ2-2	.	TRBV5-1	TGCGCCAGCAGCTTATTACAGGGAAGCGCCGGGGAGCTGTTTTTT	CASSLLQGSAGELFF
.	TRBJ1-2	.	TRBV27	TGTGCCAGCAGTTACAGCCTCAACTATGGCTACACCTTC	CASSYSLNYGYTF
TRBD2	TRBJ2-1	.	TRBV7-2	TGTGCCAGCAGCTTAGCGGACTGGAGCGGGAGGTCGGATGAGCAGTTCTTC	CASSLADWSGRSDEQFF
TRBD1	TRBJ1-4	.	TRBV4-1	TGCGCCAGCAGGGACAGGGGGGCAACTAATGAAAAACTGTTTTTT	CASRDRGATNEKLFF
.	TRBJ2-7	.	TRBV28	TGTGCCAGCGGACAGCTTTACGAGCAGTACTTC	CASGQLYEQYF
TRBD1	TRBJ2-1	.	TRBV7-2	TGTGCCAGCAGTTTACGACAGGGTAGGTCCTACAATGAGCAGTTCTTC	CASSLRQGRSYNEQFF
.	TRBJ2-5	.	TRBV5-8	TGTGCCAGCAGCTTGGACAGTCACATAACCGAAGAGACCCAGTACTTC	CASSLDSHITEETQYF
.	TRBJ1-5	.	TRBV11-2	TGTGCCAGCAGCCCCGGGTGGGGGGACTCGCCCCAGCATTTT	CASSPGWGDSPQHF
.	TRBJ1-1	.	TRBV7-9	TGTGCCAGCAGCCCCCCGGGGGGCACTGAAGCTTTCTTT	CASSPPGGTEAFF
.	TRBJ1-1	.	TRBV5-8	TGTGCCAGCAGCCACGACAACATAAACACTGAAGCTTTCTTT	CASSHDNINTEAFF
TRBD1	TRBJ2-1	.	TRBV5-1	TGCGCCAGCAGAAGGGACAGATCTTACAATGAGCAGTTCTTC	CASRRDRSYNEQFF
.	TRBJ1-2	.	TRBV5-1	TGCGCCAGCAGAATCGAGCGGGACTATGGCTACACCTTC	CASRIERDYGYTF
.	TRBJ2-6	.	TRBV2	TGTGCCAGCACAGGGTCCTCCTCTGGGGCCAACGTCCTGACTTTC	CASTGSSSGANVLTF
.	TRBJ1-3	.	TRBV7-6	TGTGCCAGCAGCTTGATCGGGGTCGGAAACACCATATATTTT	CASSLIGVGNTIYF
TRBD1	TRBJ1-1	.	TRBV27	TGTGCCAGCAGTCCCCGGACAGGAGTCAACACTGAAGCTTTCTTT	CASSPRTGVNTEAFF
.	TRBJ1-3	.	TRBV2	TGTGCCAGCAGCGATGACTCCGACACCATATATTTT	CASSDDSDTIYF
.	TRBJ1-5	.	TRBV19	TGTGCCAGTAGCCAAGTGGGGGCCCACCAGCATTTT	CASSQVGAHQHF
.	TRBJ1-1	.	TRBV11-1	TGTGCCAGCAGCTTAATCGGAGTGAACACTGAAGCTTTCTTT	CASSLIGVNTEAFF
TRBD2	TRBJ2-6	.	TRBV7-2	TGTGCCAGCAGCAAAGGACTAGCGGGAGCTGGGGCCAACGTCCTGACTTTC	CASSKGLAGAGANVLTF
.	TRBJ2-1	once	TRBV5-1	TGCGCCAGCAGCTTGGGCAGGGCGCGTGTAAATGAGCAGTTCTTC	CASSLGRARVNEQFF
.	TRBJ2-7	.	TRBV6-1	TGTGCCAGCAGTGACCCACAGGGAATGGAAAGCTACGAGCAGTACTTC	CASSDPQGMESYEQYF
.	TRBJ2-2	.	TRBV5-1	TGCGCCAGCAGCTTGACCCAGGGGAACACCGGGGAGCTGTTTTTT	CASSLTQGNTGELFF
.	TRBJ1-5	.	TRBV25-1	TGTGCCAGCAGTGAAGGGCAGCATAGCAATCAGCCCCAGCATTTT	CASSEGQHSNQPQHF
.	TRBJ1-5	.	TRBV19	TGTGCCAGCACCCAACCCTATAGCAATCAGCCCCAGCATTTT	CASTQPYSNQPQHF